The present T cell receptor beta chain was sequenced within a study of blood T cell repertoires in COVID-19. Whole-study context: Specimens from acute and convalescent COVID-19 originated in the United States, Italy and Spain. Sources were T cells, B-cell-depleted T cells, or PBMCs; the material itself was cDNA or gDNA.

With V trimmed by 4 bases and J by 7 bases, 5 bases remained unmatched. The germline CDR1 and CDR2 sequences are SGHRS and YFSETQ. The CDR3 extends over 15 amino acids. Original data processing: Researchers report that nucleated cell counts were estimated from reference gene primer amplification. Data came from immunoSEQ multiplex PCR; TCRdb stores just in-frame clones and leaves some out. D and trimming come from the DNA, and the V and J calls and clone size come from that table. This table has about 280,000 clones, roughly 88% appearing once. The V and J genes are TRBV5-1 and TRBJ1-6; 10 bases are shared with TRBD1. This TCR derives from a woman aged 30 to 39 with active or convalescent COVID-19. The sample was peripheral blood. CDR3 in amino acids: CASSGPGQGNSPLHF. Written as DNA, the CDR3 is TGCGCCAGCAGCGGGCCGGGACAGGGGAATTCACCCCTCCACTTT.